The entry below describes one TCR beta chain. Antigen unknown. This CDR3 has 19 residues. V trimming: 3 bases; J trimming: 3 bases; junction bases outside the gene matches: 15. The germline gives CDR1 SGHDT, CDR2 YYEEEE. This entry is derived from a study of cytomegalovirus exposure and HLA in healthy donors. Across the study: The 120 or so validation repertoires were produced on the same platform as the 720 or so repertoires of the first cohort. This was reported in a later analysis. General observations from the study: The study recorded 160 or so TCR beta chains that were cytomegalovirus-associated.

TCRdb's copy holds only in-frame clones and misses some; the assay was immunoSEQ multiplex PCR. The table records 190,000 or so clones, roughly 80% of them present only once. The receptor was isolated from a woman under 30 in good health and CMV-seropositive. Material for sequencing was PBMCs. V is TRBV5-6 and J is TRBJ2-3, with 11 bases lining up with TRBD2. CDR3 sequence reads: CASSSPIAGGRFRTDTQYF. CDR3 nucleotides: TGTGCCAGCAGCTCCCCCATAGCGGGGGGGCGATTCCGGACAGATACGCAGTATTTT. Full variable domain (outside the CDR3, taken from reference TRBV5-6 and TRBJ2-3): DAGVTQSPTHLIKTRGQQVTLRCSPKSGHDTVSWYQQALGQGPQFIFQYYEEEERQRGNFPDRFSGHQFPNYSSELNVNALLLGDSALYLCASSSPIAGGRFRTDTQYFGPGTRLTVL.